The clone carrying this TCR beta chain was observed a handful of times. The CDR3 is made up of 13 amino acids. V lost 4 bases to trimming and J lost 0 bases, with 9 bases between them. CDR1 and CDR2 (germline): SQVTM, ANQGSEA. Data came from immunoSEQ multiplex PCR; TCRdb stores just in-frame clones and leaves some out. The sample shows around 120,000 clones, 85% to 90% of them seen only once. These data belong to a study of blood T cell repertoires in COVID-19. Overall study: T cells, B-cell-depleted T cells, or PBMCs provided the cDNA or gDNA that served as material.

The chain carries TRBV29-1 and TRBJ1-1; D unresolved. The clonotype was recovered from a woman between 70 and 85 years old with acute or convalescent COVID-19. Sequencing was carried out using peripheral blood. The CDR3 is CSVARQLNTEAFF. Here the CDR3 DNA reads TGCAGCGTTGCTCGACAATTGAACACTGAAGCTTTCTTT.